The 8 T cell receptor beta chains in this list originate from one sample, sequenced in a study of blood T cell repertoires in COVID-19. Generated by immunoSEQ multiplex PCR, the TCRdb table keeps only in-frame clones and is missing some. The repertoire holds about 130,000 clones, with about four fifths as singletons. Sequences were obtained from peripheral blood. The receptors stem from a woman aged 50 to 65 with acute or convalescent COVID-19.

This clone is a singleton in its sample. This rearrangement joins TRBV19 to TRBJ1-5; 7 positions match TRBD1. Germline V lookup: CDR1 LNHDA, CDR2 SQIVND (reference sequence). The CDR3 contains 15 residues. Germline trimming cut 0 bases from V and 3 bases from J; bases unmatched to any gene: 2. CDR3: CASSIDQGVNQPQHF. In DNA, the CDR3 is TGTGCCAGTAGTATAGATCAGGGGGTCAATCAGCCCCAGCATTTT.

As DNA, the CDR3 is TGTGCCAGCAGTTACACCACAGGGGGCGCGACTGAAAAACTGTTTTTT. It codes for CASSYTTGGATEKLFF. The chain has TRBV6-5 and TRBJ1-4, with 9 bases matching TRBD1. The V and J ends lost 2 bases and 7 bases, in that order; junction bases with no gene match: 8. Germline assignment: CDR1 MNHEY and CDR2 SVGAGI. The CDR3 covers 16 residues.

The chain carries TRBV18 and TRBJ1-1, with a weak D call TRBD1 (6 bases). The CDR3 is made up of 14 amino acids. The germline V gene has CDR1 KGHSH and CDR2 LQKENI. V dropped 1 base and J dropped 6 bases, with 12 bases sitting between them. The CDR3, as DNA: TGTGCCAGCTCACCACTGGTACAGGGCTCTGAAGCTTTCTTT. Amino acids: CASSPLVQGSEAFF.

To note about this clone: One end of the junction is discordant with germline, which a read error may explain. V usage is TRBV29-1 and J usage is TRBJ1-4; 7 positions agree with TRBD1. Germline V lookup: CDR1 SQVTM, CDR2 ANQGSEA. The CDR3 totals 14 residues. CDR3 in amino acids: CSVEDPRDAGQKLF. In DNA form, the CDR3 reads TGCAGCGTTGAAGATCCGAGGGATGCGGGACAGAAGCTTTTT.

The J gene is TRBJ1-2, the V gene TRBV5-4, with D perhaps TRBD1 (5 bases). Trimming took off 2 bases at V and 6 bases at J, with 14 bases between the two ends. The CDR3 contains 14 residues. Germline assignment: CDR1 SGHNT and CDR2 YYREEE (reference sequence). DNA for the CDR3: TGTGCCAGCAGCTTTCATTTGGGGGAGGATGGCTACACCTTC. Translating gives CASSFHLGEDGYTF.

The chain has TRBV7-2 and TRBJ1-3, with 7 bases lining up with TRBD1. This CDR3 region has 15 residues. V trimming: 5 bases; J trimming: 4 bases; junction bases outside the gene matches: 8. Per the germline V gene, CDR1 is SGHTA and CDR2 is FQGNSA. This CDR3 is CASSPNSDRGNTIYF. DNA of the CDR3: TGTGCCAGCAGCCCCAACTCGGACAGGGGAAACACCATATATTTT. Complete variable domain (other parts from reference TRBV7-2 and TRBJ1-3): GAGVSQSPSNKVTEKGKDVELRCDPISGHTALYWYRQSLGQGLEFLIYFQGNSAPDKSGLPSDRFSAERTGGSVSTLTIQRTQQEDSAVYLCASSPNSDRGNTIYFGEGSWLTVV.

V gene TRBV5-6 combines with J gene TRBJ1-1, with D tentatively TRBD1 (6 bases). CDR3 size: 13 residues. Per germline, CDR1 SGHDT and CDR2 YYEEEE. Between the trimmed V and J ends, which lost 4 bases and 11 bases, there was a span of 18 bases. Here the CDR3 DNA reads TGTGCCAGCAGCAAATACTACAGGGTAGACGCTTTCTTT. It translates to CASSKYYRVDAFF.

This clone was seen only a few times. CDR3: CAISGEGLFQTNEQFF. The DNA of the CDR3 is TGTGCCATCAGTGGAGAGGGACTATTCCAAACTAATGAGCAGTTCTTC. The chain recombines TRBV10-3 with TRBJ2-1, with TRBD2 matching over 7 bases. CDR3 size: 16 residues. The V gene's germline CDR1 is ENHRY and CDR2 SYGVKD. V was clipped by 4 bases and J by 7 bases; unmatched bases: 13.